This TCR beta chain was observed in a study of blood T cell repertoires in COVID-19. Background on the study: The study drew acute and convalescent COVID-19 samples from the United States, Italy and Spain. From T cells, B-cell-depleted T cells, or PBMCs came the material, which was cDNA or gDNA.

CDR1 is LGHNA, CDR2 YSLEER, per germline. V was shortened by 0 bases and J by 0 bases, with 9 bases between the two germline ends. This CDR3 has 16 amino acids. Study processing details: Using reference gene primer amplification, nucleated cell counts were estimated. The data were produced by immunoSEQ multiplex PCR, yet TCRdb's version contains in-frame clones alone and is incomplete. That table supplies the V and J calls and clone size; D and trimming were determined from the DNA. The sample includes 170,000 or so clones, around nine tenths of them seen just once. The sequencing sample was made of peripheral blood. The chain is built from TRBV4-3 and TRBJ1-3; D is ambiguous. The clonotype originates from a man aged 35-49 years with active or convalescent COVID-19. The CDR3 region has the DNA TGCGCCAGCAGCCAAGAGGCATCGGGCTCTGGAAACACCATATATTTT. It yields the protein CASSQEASGSGNTIYF.